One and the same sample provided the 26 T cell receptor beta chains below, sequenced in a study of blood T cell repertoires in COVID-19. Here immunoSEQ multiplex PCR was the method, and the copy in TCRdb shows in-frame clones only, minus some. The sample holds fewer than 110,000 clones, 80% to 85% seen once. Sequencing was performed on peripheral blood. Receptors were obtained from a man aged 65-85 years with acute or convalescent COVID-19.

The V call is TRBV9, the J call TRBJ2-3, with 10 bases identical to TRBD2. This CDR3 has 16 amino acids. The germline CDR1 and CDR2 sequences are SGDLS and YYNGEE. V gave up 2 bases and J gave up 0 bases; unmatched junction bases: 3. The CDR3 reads CASSVSGGPSTDTQYF. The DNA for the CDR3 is TGTGCCAGCAGCGTTAGCGGGGGGCCGAGCACAGATACGCAGTATTTT.

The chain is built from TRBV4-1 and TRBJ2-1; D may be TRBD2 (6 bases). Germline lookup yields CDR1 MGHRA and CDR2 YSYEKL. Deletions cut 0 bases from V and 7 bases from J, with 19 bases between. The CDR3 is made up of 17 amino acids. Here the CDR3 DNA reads TGCGCCAGCAGCCAAGAAGGTGGGGGGTATGGATCAAATGAGCAGTTCTTC. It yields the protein CASSQEGGGYGSNEQFF.

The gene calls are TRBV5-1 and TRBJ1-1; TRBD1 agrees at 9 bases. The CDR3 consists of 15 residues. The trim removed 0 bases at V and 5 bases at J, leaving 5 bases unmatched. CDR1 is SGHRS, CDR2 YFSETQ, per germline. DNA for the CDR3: TGCGCCAGCAGCTTGGTGGACAGGGGAGAGACTGAAGCTTTCTTT. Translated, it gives CASSLVDRGETEAFF.

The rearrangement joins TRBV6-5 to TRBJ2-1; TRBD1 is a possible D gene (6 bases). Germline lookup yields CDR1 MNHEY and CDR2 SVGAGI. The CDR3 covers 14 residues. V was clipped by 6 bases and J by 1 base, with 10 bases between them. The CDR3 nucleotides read TGTGCCAGCAGCCCGGACAGATCCTACAATGAGCAGTTCTTC. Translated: CASSPDRSYNEQFF.

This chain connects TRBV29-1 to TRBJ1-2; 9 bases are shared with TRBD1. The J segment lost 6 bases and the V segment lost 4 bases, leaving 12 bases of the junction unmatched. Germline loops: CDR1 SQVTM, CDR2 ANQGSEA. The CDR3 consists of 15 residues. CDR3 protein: CSVAPDDRGVNGYTF. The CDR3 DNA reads TGCAGCGTTGCCCCCGACGACAGGGGGGTGAATGGCTACACCTTC.

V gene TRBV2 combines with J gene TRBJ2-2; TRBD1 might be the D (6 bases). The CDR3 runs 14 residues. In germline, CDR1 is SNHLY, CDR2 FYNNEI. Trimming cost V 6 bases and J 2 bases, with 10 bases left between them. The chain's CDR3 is CASRPQGNTGELFF. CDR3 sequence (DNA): TGTGCCAGCAGACCACAGGGTAACACCGGGGAGCTGTTTTTT.

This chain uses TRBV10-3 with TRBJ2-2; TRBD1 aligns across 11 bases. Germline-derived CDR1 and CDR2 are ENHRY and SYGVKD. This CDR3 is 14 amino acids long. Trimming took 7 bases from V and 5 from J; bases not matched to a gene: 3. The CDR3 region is CAITWDRGTGELFF. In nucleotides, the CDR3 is TGTGCCATCACCTGGGACAGGGGGACCGGGGAGCTGTTTTTT.

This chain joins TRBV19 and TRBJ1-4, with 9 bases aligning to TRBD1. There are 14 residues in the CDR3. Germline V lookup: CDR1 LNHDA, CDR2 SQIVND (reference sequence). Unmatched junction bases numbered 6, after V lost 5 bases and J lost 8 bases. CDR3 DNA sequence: TGTGCCAGTAGTCCCCGACAGGGGGGCGAAAAACTGTTTTTT. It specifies CASSPRQGGEKLFF.

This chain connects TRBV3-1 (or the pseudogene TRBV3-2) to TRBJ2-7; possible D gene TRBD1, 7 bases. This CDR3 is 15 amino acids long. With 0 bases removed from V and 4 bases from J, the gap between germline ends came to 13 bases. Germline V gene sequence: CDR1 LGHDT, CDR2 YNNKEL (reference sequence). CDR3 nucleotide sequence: TGTGCCAGCAGCCAAGACCTCAGGGGGAGGTACGAGCAGTACTTC. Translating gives CASSQDLRGRYEQYF.

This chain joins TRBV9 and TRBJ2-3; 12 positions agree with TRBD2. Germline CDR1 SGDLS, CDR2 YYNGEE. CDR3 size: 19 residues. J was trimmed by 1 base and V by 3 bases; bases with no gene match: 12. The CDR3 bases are TGTGCCAGCAGCGCTCAAACTAGCGGGGGGTACGGGGGCACAGATACGCAGTATTTT. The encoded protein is CASSAQTSGGYGGTDTQYF.

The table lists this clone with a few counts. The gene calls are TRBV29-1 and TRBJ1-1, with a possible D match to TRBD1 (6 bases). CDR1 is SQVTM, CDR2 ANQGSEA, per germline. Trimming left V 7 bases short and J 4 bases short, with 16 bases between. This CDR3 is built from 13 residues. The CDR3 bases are TGCAGCGACAGGGTAAGTTCCGGCACTGAAGCTTTCTTT. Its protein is CSDRVSSGTEAFF.

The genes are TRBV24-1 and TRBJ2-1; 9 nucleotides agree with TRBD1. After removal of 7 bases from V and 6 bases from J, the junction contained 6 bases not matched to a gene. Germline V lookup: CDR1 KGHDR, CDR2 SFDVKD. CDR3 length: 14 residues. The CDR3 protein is CATSRQGGGNEQFF. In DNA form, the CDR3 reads TGTGCCACCAGCCGACAGGGGGGGGGCAATGAGCAGTTCTTC.

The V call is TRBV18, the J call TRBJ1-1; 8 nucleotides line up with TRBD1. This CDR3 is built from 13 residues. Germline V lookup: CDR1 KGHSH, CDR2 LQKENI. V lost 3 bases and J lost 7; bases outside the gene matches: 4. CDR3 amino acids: CASSPQGAGEAFF. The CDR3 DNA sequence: TGTGCCAGCTCACCTCAGGGGGCGGGTGAAGCTTTCTTT. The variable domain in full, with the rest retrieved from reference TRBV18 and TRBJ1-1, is NAGVMQNPRHLVRRRGQEARLRCSPMKGHSHVYWYRQLPEEGLKFMVYLQKENIIDESGMPKERFSAEFPKEGPSILRIQQVVRGDSAAYFCASSPQGAGEAFFGQGTRLTVV.

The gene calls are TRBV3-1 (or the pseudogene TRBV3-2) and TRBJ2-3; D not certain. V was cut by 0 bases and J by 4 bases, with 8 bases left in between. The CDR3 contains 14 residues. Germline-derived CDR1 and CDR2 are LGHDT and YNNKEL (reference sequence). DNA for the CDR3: TGTGCCAGCAGCCAAGATCTAGTCGCAGATACGCAGTATTTT. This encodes CASSQDLVADTQYF.

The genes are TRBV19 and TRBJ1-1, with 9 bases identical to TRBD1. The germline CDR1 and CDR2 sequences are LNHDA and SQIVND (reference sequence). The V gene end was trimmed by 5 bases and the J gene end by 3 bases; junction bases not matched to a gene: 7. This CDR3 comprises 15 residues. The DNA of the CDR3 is TGTGCCAGTAGTCTACAGACAGGGGGGCACACTGAAGCTTTCTTT. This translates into CASSLQTGGHTEAFF.

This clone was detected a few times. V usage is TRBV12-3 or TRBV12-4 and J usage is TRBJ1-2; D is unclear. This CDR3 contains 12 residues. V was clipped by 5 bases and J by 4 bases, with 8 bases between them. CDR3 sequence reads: CASSRSGYGYTF. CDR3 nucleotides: TGTGCCAGCAGTCGATCAGGCTATGGCTACACCTTC.

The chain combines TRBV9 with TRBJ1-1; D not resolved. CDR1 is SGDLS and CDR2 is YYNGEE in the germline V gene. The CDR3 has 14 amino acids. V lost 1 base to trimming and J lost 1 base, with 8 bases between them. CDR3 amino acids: CASSVLTGNTEAFF. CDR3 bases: TGTGCCAGCAGCGTACTCACCGGGAACACTGAAGCTTTCTTT. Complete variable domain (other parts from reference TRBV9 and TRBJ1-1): DSGVTQTPKHLITATGQRVTLRCSPRSGDLSVYWYQQSLDQGLQFLIQYYNGEERAKGNILERFSAQQFPDLHSELNLSSLELGDSALYFCASSVLTGNTEAFFGQGTRLTVV.

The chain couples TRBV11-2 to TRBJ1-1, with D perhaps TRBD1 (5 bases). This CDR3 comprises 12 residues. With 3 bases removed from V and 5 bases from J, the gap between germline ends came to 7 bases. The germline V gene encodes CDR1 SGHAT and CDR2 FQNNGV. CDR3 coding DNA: TGTGCCAGCAGCTTCGGGGGAACTGAAGCTTTCTTT. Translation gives CASSFGGTEAFF.

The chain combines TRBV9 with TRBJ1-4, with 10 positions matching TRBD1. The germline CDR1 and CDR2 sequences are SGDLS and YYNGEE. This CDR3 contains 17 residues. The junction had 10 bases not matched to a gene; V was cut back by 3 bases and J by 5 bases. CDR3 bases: TGTGCCAGCAGCGCTCAGGGACAGGGGACTTACAATGAAAAACTGTTTTTT. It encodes CASSAQGQGTYNEKLFF.

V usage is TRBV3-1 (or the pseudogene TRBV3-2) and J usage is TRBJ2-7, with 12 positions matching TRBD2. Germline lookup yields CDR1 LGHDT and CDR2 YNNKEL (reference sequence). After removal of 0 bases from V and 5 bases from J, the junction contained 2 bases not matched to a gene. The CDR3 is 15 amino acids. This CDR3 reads CASSQELAGGNEQYF. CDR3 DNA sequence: TGTGCCAGCAGCCAAGAACTAGCGGGGGGAAACGAGCAGTACTTC.

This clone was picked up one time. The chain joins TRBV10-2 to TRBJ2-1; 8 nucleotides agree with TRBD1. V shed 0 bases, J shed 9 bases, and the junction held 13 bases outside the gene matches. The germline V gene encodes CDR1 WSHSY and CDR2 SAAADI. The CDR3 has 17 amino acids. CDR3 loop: CASSESTAGGRQSEQFF. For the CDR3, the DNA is TGCGCCAGCAGTGAGTCGACGGCAGGGGGCCGCCAGAGTGAGCAGTTCTTC.

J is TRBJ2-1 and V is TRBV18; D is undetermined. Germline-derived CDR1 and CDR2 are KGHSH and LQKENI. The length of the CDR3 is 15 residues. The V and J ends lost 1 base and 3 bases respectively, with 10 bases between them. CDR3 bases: TGTGCCAGCTCACCACGAGGCTACCTCTACAATGAGCAGTTCTTC. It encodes CASSPRGYLYNEQFF.

The CDR3 loop reads CASRASVGHAFF. CDR3 DNA sequence: TGTGCCAGCAGAGCCAGCGTGGGACACGCTTTCTTT. The V call is TRBV27, the J call TRBJ1-1, with D maybe TRBD1 (6 bases). The CDR3 spans 12 residues. Germline-derived CDR1 and CDR2 are MNHEY and SMNVEV (reference sequence). V gave up 6 bases and J gave up 11 bases, with 16 bases separating them.

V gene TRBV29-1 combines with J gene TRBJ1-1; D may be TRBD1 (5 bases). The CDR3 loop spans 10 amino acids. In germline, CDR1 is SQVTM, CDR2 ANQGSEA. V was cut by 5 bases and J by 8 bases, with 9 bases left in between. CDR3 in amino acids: CSVLRGEAFF. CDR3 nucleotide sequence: TGCAGCGTTCTGCGGGGCGAAGCTTTCTTT.

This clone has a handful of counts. CDR3 nucleotides: TGTGCCAGCTCACCCTCTAGCGTTAGCAATCAGCCCCAGCATTTT. It yields the protein CASSPSSVSNQPQHF. The chain carries TRBV18 and TRBJ1-5; D gene ambiguous. Per germline, CDR1 KGHSH and CDR2 LQKENI. Trimming took 3 bases from V and 0 from J, leaving 9 bases between them. The CDR3 length is 15 residues.

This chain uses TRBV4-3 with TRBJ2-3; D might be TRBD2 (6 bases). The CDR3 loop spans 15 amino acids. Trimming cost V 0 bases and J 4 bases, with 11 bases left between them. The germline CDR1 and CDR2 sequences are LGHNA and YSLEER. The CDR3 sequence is CASSQDSGVADTQYF. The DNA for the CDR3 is TGCGCCAGCAGCCAAGACTCGGGAGTCGCAGATACGCAGTATTTT.